The 19 T cell receptor beta chains listed next were all sequenced from one sample in a study of identifying expanded T cells in peripheral blood. The protocol was immunoSEQ multiplex PCR, while the TCRdb copy is restricted to in-frame clones and leaves out a portion. The sample holds roughly 100,000 clones, more than 70% seen once. The source material was blood. The receptors come from a person aged 18 to 70 in good health.

The chain employs TRBV18 and TRBJ2-5; no clear D. V lost 4 bases and J 1 base, leaving 10 bases between the germline ends. Germline CDR1 is KGHSH and CDR2 is LQKENI. This CDR3 spans 14 amino acids. CDR3 in amino acids: CASSQDPAQETQYF. The DNA of the CDR3 is TGTGCCAGCTCACAGGATCCAGCCCAAGAGACCCAGTACTTC.

The V and J genes are TRBV5-1 and TRBJ2-7; 7 bases fit TRBD1. With V trimmed by 0 bases and J by 1 base, 4 bases remained unmatched. From germline, CDR1 is SGHRS and CDR2 YFSETQ. The CDR3 length is 15 residues. CDR3 loop: CASSLGQGLSYEQYF. CDR3 nucleotides: TGCGCCAGCAGCTTGGGACAGGGCCTTTCCTACGAGCAGTACTTC.

The chain recombines TRBV7-2 with TRBJ2-7, with D hard to call. The CDR3 runs 15 residues. CDR1 SGHTA and CDR2 FQGNSA come from the germline V gene. V was shortened by 1 base and J by 1 base, with 11 bases between the two germline ends. The CDR3 region is CASSLDLGSSYEQYF. The DNA for the CDR3 is TGTGCCAGCAGCTTAGATCTGGGCAGTTCCTACGAGCAGTACTTC.

The chain combines TRBV5-1 with TRBJ1-2; maybe TRBD1 (6 bases). The germline CDR1 and CDR2 sequences are SGHRS and YFSETQ. V lost 0 bases, J lost 7 bases, and 13 bases lay in between. The length of the CDR3 is 14 residues. The CDR3 protein is CASSLEGQGPGYTF. CDR3 DNA sequence: TGCGCCAGCAGCTTGGAAGGGCAGGGGCCTGGCTACACCTTC.

CDR3 in DNA: TGTGCCAGCAGCATGGGGACAGCCTACAATGAGCAGTTCTTC. It is translated as CASSMGTAYNEQFF. The gene calls are TRBV7-3 and TRBJ2-1; 7 bases line up with TRBD1. Losses at the gene ends were 5 bases for V and 2 bases for J; bases not matched to a gene: 3. CDR1 and CDR2 from the germline V gene are SGHTA and FQGTGA. CDR3 length equals 14 residues.

The chain couples TRBV27 to TRBJ1-5; possible D gene TRBD1, 6 bases. CDR1 is MNHEY, CDR2 SMNVEV, per germline (reference sequence). The CDR3 consists of 15 residues. Trimming left V 2 bases short and J 3 bases short, with 11 bases between. This CDR3 is CASSLIGQHNQPQHF. The CDR3 DNA reads TGTGCCAGCAGTTTAATTGGACAGCACAATCAGCCCCAGCATTTT.

A single count supports this clone. The CDR3 DNA reads TGTGCCTTTCGAACCGGGACTTTTAATTCACCCCTCCACTTT. As protein: CAFRTGTFNSPLHF. The genes are TRBV30 and TRBJ1-6; D might be TRBD1 (5 bases). Per germline, CDR1 GTSNPN and CDR2 SVGIG (reference sequence). CDR3 length: 14 amino acids. Trimming pared 7 bases from V and 6 bases from J, leaving 16 bases between.

This clone was observed once. The V call is TRBV7-2, the J call TRBJ2-7; 9 nucleotides line up with TRBD1. Losses at the gene ends were 5 bases for V and 5 bases for J; bases not matched to a gene: 7. The CDR3 is 14 amino acids. From germline, CDR1 is SGHTA and CDR2 FQGNSA. The CDR3 here is CASSPRDRAHEQYF. DNA of the CDR3: TGTGCCAGCAGCCCCCGGGACAGGGCCCACGAGCAGTACTTC.

The rearrangement links TRBV11-2 to TRBJ2-7; D may be TRBD1 or TRBD2 (5 bases each). V lost 0 bases, J lost 4 bases, and 7 bases lay in between. The CDR3 runs 13 residues. Germline V gene lookup returns CDR1 SGHAT and CDR2 FQNNGV. This CDR3 is CASSLDWGYEQYF. CDR3 nucleotides: TGTGCCAGCAGCTTAGATTGGGGGTACGAGCAGTACTTC.

V gene TRBV19 combines with J gene TRBJ1-1; D uncertain. This CDR3 spans 14 amino acids. V shed 4 bases and J shed 3 bases, with 12 bases lying between them. The germline gives CDR1 LNHDA, CDR2 SQIVND (reference sequence). The CDR3 DNA is TGTGCCAGTAGTACGGGCATCTGGCACACTGAAGCTTTCTTT. Translation: CASSTGIWHTEAFF.

This clone appeared a single time. This chain joins TRBV4-2 and TRBJ2-2, with D unclear. V lost 2 bases to trimming and J lost 8 bases, with 3 bases between them. From germline, CDR1 is LGHNA and CDR2 YNFKEQ. The CDR3 runs 11 residues. CDR3 in DNA: TGTGCCAGCAGCCAAAGGGGGGAGCTGTTTTTT. It translates to CASSQRGELFF.

The rearrangement uses TRBV4-1 and TRBJ2-7; the D is unclear. The CDR3 runs 14 residues. V lost 2 bases and J 5 bases, leaving 13 bases between the germline ends. CDR1 is MGHRA and CDR2 is YSYEKL in the germline V gene. For the CDR3, the DNA is TGCGCCAGCAGCCAATCAATTAGTGGTAACGAGCAGTACTTC. Translating it yields CASSQSISGNEQYF.

V is TRBV6-5 and J is TRBJ1-1; no definite D call. The CDR3 is 13 amino acids. Trimming cost V 5 bases and J 1 base, with 8 bases left between them. Germline V lookup: CDR1 MNHEY, CDR2 SVGAGI. The CDR3 reads CASSLWGNTEAFF. In DNA, the CDR3 is TGTGCCAGCAGTCTCTGGGGGAACACTGAAGCTTTCTTT.

This clone was detected a few times. The chain joins TRBV10-3 to TRBJ2-5, with 12 bases that match TRBD1. Germline assignment: CDR1 ENHRY and CDR2 SYGVKD. CDR3 length equals 15 residues. Trimming removed 0 bases from V and 5 bases from J; junction bases left unmatched: 1. CDR3 nucleotide sequence: TGTGCCATCAGTGAGTCAGGGACAGGGGGCGAGACCCAGTACTTC. Its protein is CAISESGTGGETQYF.

The chain combines TRBV5-1 with TRBJ2-5; 11 bases map to TRBD1. The length of the CDR3 is 15 residues. CDR1 SGHRS and CDR2 YFSETQ come from the germline V gene. The V segment lost 6 bases and the J segment 2 bases; nucleotides outside the gene matches: 6. CDR3 bases: TGCGCCAGCACCGGACAGGGGGCTCTACAAGAGACCCAGTACTTC. This sequence encodes CASTGQGALQETQYF.

This clone has a handful of counts. The chain is built from TRBV29-1 and TRBJ1-2; the match to TRBD1 covers 10 bases. CDR3 length: 14 residues. CDR1 is SQVTM, CDR2 ANQGSEA, per germline. Trimming at V came to 4 bases and at J to 0 bases, leaving 2 bases not matched to a gene. CDR3 residues: CSVVGQGSNYGYTF. The CDR3 DNA follows: TGCAGCGTTGTGGGACAGGGGTCTAACTATGGCTACACCTTC. The full variable domain, its missing parts supplied by reference TRBV29-1 and TRBJ1-2, is SAVISQKPSRDICQRGTSLTIQCQVDSQVTMMFWYRQQPGQSLTLIATANQGSEATYESGFVIDKFPISRPNLTFSTLTVSNMSPEDSSIYLCSVVGQGSNYGYTFGSGTRLTVV.

The chain joins TRBV29-1 to TRBJ1-2, with 7 bases fitting TRBD1. J was trimmed by 3 bases and V by 6 bases; bases with no gene match: 7. CDR3 length: 13 amino acids. Germline V gene data show CDR1 as SQVTM and CDR2 as ANQGSEA. This CDR3 is CSVLTGSHYGYTF. CDR3 nucleotides: TGCAGCGTCCTGACAGGGTCACACTATGGCTACACCTTC.

In nucleotides, the CDR3 is TGTGCCAGCAGGTCGCAGGGGGGTGGATCACCCCTCCACTTT. It is translated as CASRSQGGGSPLHF. V is TRBV11-2 and J is TRBJ1-6, with 7 positions matching TRBD1. V lost 6 bases to trimming and J lost 10 bases; unmatched junction nucleotides: 9. CDR1 SGHAT and CDR2 FQNNGV come from the germline V gene. The CDR3 runs to 14 residues.

The chain is built from TRBV5-1 and TRBJ2-2; the D is unclear. Germline V CDR1 and CDR2: SGHRS, YFSETQ. Trimming pared 0 bases from V and 7 bases from J, leaving 10 bases between. The CDR3 has 14 amino acids. This CDR3 reads CASSLGSYGGELFF. The CDR3 DNA reads as TGCGCCAGCAGCTTGGGCAGTTACGGCGGGGAGCTGTTTTTT. Based on the CDR3 plus reference TRBV5-1 and TRBJ2-2, the full variable domain is KAGVTQTPRYLIKTRGQQVTLSCSPISGHRSVSWYQQTPGQGLQFLFEYFSETQRNKGNFPGRFSGRQFSNSRSEMNVSTLELGDSALYLCASSLGSYGGELFFGEGSRLTVL.